Listed here is a single T cell receptor beta chain. Its antigen specificity is not known. No base quality information exists; no much larger clone differs at one position. Inclusion was restricted to participants for whom at least one PBMC sample before ART initiation and at least two post-ART samples were available. All participants with HIV were treated in the United States of America. Before DNA extraction, cryopreserved samples containing roughly 1-10 million PBMC were thawed and washed. At the time of the earliest PBMC sample, participants with HIV were aged between about 20 and 54 years. PBMC samples from each participant spanned 1-4 timepoints before ART initiation and 2-8 timepoints after ART initiation, with a median of 7 samples. For every participant, serial HIV viral load, CD4+ T-cell count, ART history and demographic data were obtained. Genomic DNA was extracted from unsorted PBMC with a Qiagen kit on a QIAcube, processed in batches of 12 samples.

This entry is derived from a study of long-term antiretroviral therapy in people with HIV (dated by TCRdb to between 2021 and 2024). As for the study more broadly: Collection of the earliest samples took place about a decade ahead of the 2015 WHO recommendation for immediate ART, at a time when ART was typically delayed until CD4 counts fell. This retrospective serial study examined whether starting ART and sustained HIV suppression were associated with changes in the composition and diversity of the TRB repertoire in peripheral blood. About 35% of the 30 participants with HIV were female. No cross-contamination during QIAcube processing was seen in test extractions of a monoclonal T-cell line run alongside 33 polyclonal samples. A total of some 200 cryopreserved PBMC samples came from a few dozen adults with confirmed HIV infection and were collected serially over a mean of roughly 6 years (range 1-12).

CDR1 SGHRS and CDR2 YFSETQ are derived from the germline V gene. The CDR3 numbers 14 residues from cysteine through phenylalanine. CDR3 DNA only is kept here, 42 bases in frame from base 1. V loses 2 bases at its end and J loses 0 bases; junction bases beyond the gene matches: 0. Sequencing of the TRB variable region was done with the immunoSEQ hsTCRB v3.0 assay at survey level resolution. A depth of about 35,000-50,000 T-cell genomes per sample was targeted for TRB sequencing. Pooled TRB libraries were sequenced on an Illumina MiSeq with a v3 150-cycle kit. As for the original processing: Repertoire analysis ran in R within a reproducible Nextflow workflow covering QC, data transformation and analysis. LymphoSeq2, an R package for AIRR-Seq data exploration, was used to implement custom analyses. Four samples that yielded fewer than 5000 total TRB sequences were excluded, so that fewer than 200 HIV repertoires were analyzed. Of the roughly 190 retained HIV repertoires, 55 to 60 were collected before and approximately 130 after ART initiation. Each repertoire was downsampled to 5000 TRB nucleotide sequences, and summary statistics were averaged across 100 downsampling iterations. TRB sequences were retained for analysis only if CDR3 regions of at least seven amino acids were present. A Shannon entropy-derived clonality score and the Gini coefficient were used to measure diversity. In repertoire networks, the top 5000 CDR3 amino acid sequences were linked whenever an edit distance of one separated two sequences. For TRB CDR3 amino acid sequences, GLIPH2 was used to predict antigen specificity groups and MHC restriction. To flag known associations with CMV, EBV, HIV or tissue antigens, CDR3 amino acid sequences were compared against VDJdb and McPAS-TCR. Pre-ART, post-ART and control groups were compared with Wilcoxon signed-rank tests and Holm-Bonferroni correction. What TCRdb holds here is the immuneACCESS table cut down to in-frame rearrangements. Part of the clones is not present; checked against another copy, under half of the missing clones reflect an unresolved V gene, and the others are unexplained. The V and J calls and clone size were taken over from that table, and D and trimming were inferred from the DNA. For this sample the table gives over 20,000 clones, of which about 88% were detected only once. The top ten clonotypes cover 6.4% of the sample.

The investigation overall reported the following: Because pre-ART samples had limited cell numbers, profiling was done on unsorted PBMC rather than on sorted CD4+ and CD8+ T cells. The samples span the years 2004 to 2017, and the ART regimens used may be less effective than current regimens. HIV repertoires had narrower CDR3 length ranges than controls, and the network structure suggested an antigen-experienced repertoire that shifted only slightly toward naive after ART. The repertoire was dominated across all time points by expanded TRB clones identified before ART initiation, although this dominance was seen to fluctuate and to decrease in many PLHIV after ART. Starting ART was linked to a significant rise in TRB diversity, yet even with long-term ART the diversity remained significantly lower than in transplant donor controls. Inferences about post-ART repertoire changes are limited because no data were available on ART adherence, viral resistance or therapy changes. Owing to limited PBMC availability, only the TCR beta chain was sequenced, without alpha chain pairing.

Sequenced material: unsorted PBMCs, taken 0.6 years after starting antiretroviral therapy. Recombination linked TRBV5-1 to TRBJ2-5, with 8 central nucleotides matching TRBD1. The sequence was obtained from a man between 60 and 75 years old with HIV. The CDR3 is CASSLQGDQETQYF. The DNA reads TGCGCCAGCAGCTTACAGGGGGACCAAGAGACCCAGTACTTC. The reference TRBV5-1 and TRBJ2-5 proteins fill in what lies around the CDR3, so the full variable domain reads KAGVTQTPRYLIKTRGQQVTLSCSPISGHRSVSWYQQTPGQGLQFLFEYFSETQRNKGNFPGRFSGRQFSNSRSEMNVSTLELGDSALYLCASSLQGDQETQYFGPGTRLLVL.